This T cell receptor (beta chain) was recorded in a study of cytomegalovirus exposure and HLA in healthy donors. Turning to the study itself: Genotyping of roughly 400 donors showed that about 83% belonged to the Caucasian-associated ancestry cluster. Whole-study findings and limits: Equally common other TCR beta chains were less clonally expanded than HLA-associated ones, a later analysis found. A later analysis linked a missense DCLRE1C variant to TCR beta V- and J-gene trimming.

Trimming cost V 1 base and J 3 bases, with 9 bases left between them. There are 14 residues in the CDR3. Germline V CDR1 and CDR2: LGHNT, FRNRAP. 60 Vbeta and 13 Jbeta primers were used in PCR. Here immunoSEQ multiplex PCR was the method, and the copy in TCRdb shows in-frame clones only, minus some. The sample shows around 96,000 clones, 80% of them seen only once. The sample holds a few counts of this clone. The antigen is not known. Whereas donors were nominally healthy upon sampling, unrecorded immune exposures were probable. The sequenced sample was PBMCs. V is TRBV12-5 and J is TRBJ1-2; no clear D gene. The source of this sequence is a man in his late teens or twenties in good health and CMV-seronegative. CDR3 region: CASGLGTGYYGYTF. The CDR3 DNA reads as TGTGCTAGTGGTTTGGGTACGGGGTACTATGGCTACACCTTC.